These 11 T cell receptor beta chains came from one sample sequenced in a study of T cells in localized non-small cell lung cancer. Repertoires were generated with immunoSEQ multiplex PCR, while TCRdb's copy carries only in-frame clones and drops some. The repertoire holds nearly 35,000 clones, with 80% to 95% as singletons. The sequences come from peripheral blood mononuclear cells, collected before any cancer treatment. These receptors all come from a female donor aged 60 or older with stage II lung adenocarcinoma.

The V gene is TRBV6-5, the J gene TRBJ2-5; 7 bases map to TRBD1. The CDR3 covers 14 residues. Germline V gene data show CDR1 as MNHEY and CDR2 as SVGAGI. V lost 6 bases and J lost 1; bases outside the gene matches: 5. The CDR3 loop is CASSRDRAQETQYF. The CDR3 DNA sequence: TGTGCCAGCAGCCGTGACAGGGCCCAAGAGACCCAGTACTTC.

V gene TRBV10-2 combines with J gene TRBJ2-1; TRBD2 matches 7 bases. The V gene's germline CDR1 is WSHSY and CDR2 SAAADI. This CDR3 has 15 amino acids. Trimming took 3 bases from V and 10 from J; bases not matched to a gene: 12. CDR3 in DNA: TGCGCCAGCAGTGAAGCGGGACGGGTGCAATACGAGCAGTTCTTC. This codes for CASSEAGRVQYEQFF.

This chain links TRBV28 with TRBJ2-6, with D possibly being TRBD1 (5 bases). The V gene's germline CDR1 is MDHEN and CDR2 SYDVKM. CDR3 length: 17 residues. V lost 4 bases, J lost 2 bases, and 15 bases lay in between. CDR3: CASSSLHGRAGANVLTF. The CDR3 DNA reads TGTGCCAGCAGTTCACTCCACGGCAGGGCTGGGGCCAACGTCCTGACTTTC.

This clone was observed a single time. The CDR3 region has the DNA TGCGCCAGCAGCCAAGGGTCAATTCGAGAAAAACTGTTTTTT. It is translated as CASSQGSIREKLFF. The gene calls are TRBV4-1 and TRBJ1-4; the D is unclear. Germline V gene data show CDR1 as MGHRA and CDR2 as YSYEKL. The CDR3 runs to 14 residues. V lost 1 base and J lost 8, with 11 bases in between.

This rearrangement joins TRBV4-1 to TRBJ1-3; D gene uncertain. CDR1 is MGHRA, CDR2 YSYEKL, per germline. Trimming pared 4 bases from V and 3 bases from J, leaving 22 bases between. The CDR3 contains 18 residues. The CDR3 DNA is TGCGCCAGCAGCCGTATTACTATCGGGCAAGAGTATGGAAACACCATATATTTT. Protein sequence: CASSRITIGQEYGNTIYF.

This rearrangement joins TRBV15 to TRBJ1-1; possibly TRBD1 for D (6 bases). The CDR3 is 15 residues long. Trimming cost V 4 bases and J 3 bases, with 15 bases left between them. Germline V gives CDR1 LNHNV, CDR2 YYDKDF (reference sequence). This chain's CDR3 is CATSTEQGKYTEAFF. Written as DNA, the CDR3 is TGTGCCACCAGCACTGAACAGGGAAAGTACACTGAAGCTTTCTTT.

The chain is built from TRBV7-9 and TRBJ1-5; D is ambiguous. Germline V CDR1 and CDR2: SEHNR, FQNEAQ (reference sequence). This CDR3 is 15 amino acids long. V lost 1 base and J lost 1, with 8 bases in between. This chain's CDR3 is CASSLGSGSNQPQHF. CDR3 nucleotide sequence: TGTGCCAGCAGCTTAGGGTCAGGAAGCAATCAGCCCCAGCATTTT.

This chain uses TRBV9 with TRBJ2-1; D is unresolved. Germline lookup yields CDR1 SGDLS and CDR2 YYNGEE. The CDR3 length is 15 residues. V was clipped by 4 bases and J by 2 bases, with 13 bases between them. The CDR3 is CASSPTWEAYNEQFF. Written as DNA, the CDR3 is TGTGCCAGCAGCCCCACTTGGGAAGCCTACAATGAGCAGTTCTTC.

The J gene is TRBJ2-2, the V gene TRBV6-6; D perhaps matches TRBD2 (5 bases). The CDR3 covers 15 residues. Germline V gene lookup returns CDR1 MNHNY and CDR2 SVGAGI (reference sequence). Trimming removed 2 bases from V and 2 bases from J, with 9 bases in between. The chain's CDR3 is CASSYPGLNTGELFF. The CDR3 DNA is TGTGCCAGCAGTTACCCAGGACTTAACACCGGGGAGCTGTTTTTT.

The chain links TRBV7-2 to TRBJ2-1; D unclear. The CDR3 has 15 residues. V was clipped by 10 bases and J by 0 bases, with 16 bases between them. Germline V lookup: CDR1 SGHTA, CDR2 FQGNSA. CDR3 in amino acids: CATQFWTYSYNEQFF. In DNA, the CDR3 is TGTGCCACTCAGTTTTGGACCTACTCCTACAATGAGCAGTTCTTC.

The rearrangement links TRBV7-2 to TRBJ2-2; D gene unclear. The germline V and J ends were trimmed by 0 bases and 2 bases, with 4 bases remaining between them. The CDR3 runs to 14 residues. Germline loops: CDR1 SGHTA, CDR2 FQGNSA. The CDR3 reads CASSLAGNTGELFF. CDR3 nucleotides: TGTGCCAGCAGCTTAGCAGGCAACACCGGGGAGCTGTTTTTT.